The rows below give T cell receptor beta chains drawn from one sample of a study of T cell responses to AZD1222 COVID-19 vaccine. The repertoire was sequenced with immunoSEQ multiplex PCR; TCRdb's copy has only in-frame clones and lacks some. The table shows about 140,000 clones, with approximately 89% occurring only once. The sample consisted of peripheral blood, taken on day 0 of AZD1222 vaccination. The receptors shown here come from an adult in good health. CDR3s include the opening cysteine and the closing phenylalanine or tryptophan. D genes are given only for firm matches. The size entry is marked missing in some rows and otherwise reads once, few, many or a size class.

>TRBD1|12|TRBJ1-2|TRBV6-5|-
TGTGCCAGCAGGACAGGGATTGATGGCTACACCTTC
CASRTGIDGYTF
>-|15|TRBJ2-1|TRBV5-5|-
TGTGCCAGCAGCTTGCAAAGACAGGTCAGCAATGAGCAGTTCTTC
CASSLQRQVSNEQFF
>-|14|TRBJ1-1|TRBV5-1|-
TGCGCCAGCAGCTTATCAGGGGTCTCGGGTGAAGCTTTCTTT
CASSLSGVSGEAFF
>-|14|TRBJ2-7|TRBV28|-
TGTGCCAGCAGTTTACGGCAGGGCACCTACGAGCAGTACTTC
CASSLRQGTYEQYF
>-|14|TRBJ1-4|TRBV6-5|-
TGTGCCAGCAGTAGAACGGGTCAGAATGAAAAACTGTTTTTT
CASSRTGQNEKLFF
>-|15|TRBJ1-2|TRBV7-2|-
TGTGCCAGCAGCTTAGGGACCTCCCTGGACTATGGCTACACCTTC
CASSLGTSLDYGYTF
>-|14|TRBJ2-7|TRBV2|-
TGTGCCAGCAGTGAGGCGGCAGGGGCGAGGGAGCAGTACTTC
CASSEAAGAREQYF
>-|14|TRBJ1-5|TRBV7-9|-
TGTGCCAGCAGCTTAGCCCATGCCGGTCAGCCCCAGCATTTT
CASSLAHAGQPQHF
>TRBD2|17|TRBJ2-1|TRBV3-1/TRBV3-2|once
TGTGCCAGCAGCCAAGATCCCCGGACTAGCGGGAGGAATGAGCAGTTCTTC
CASSQDPRTSGRNEQFF
>-|15|TRBJ1-3|TRBV5-1|once
TGCGCCAGCAGCGGGTGGACAGCCTCTGGAAACACCATATATTTT
CASSGWTASGNTIYF
>-|16|TRBJ2-3|TRBV19|-
TGTGCCAGTAGTTCAGGGACGGGGTCTAGCACAGATACGCAGTATTTT
CASSSGTGSSTDTQYF
>-|15|TRBJ2-2|TRBV6-5|once
TGTGCCAGCAAAGGGCCCATTGGCAACACCGGGGAGCTGTTTTTT
CASKGPIGNTGELFF
>-|18|TRBJ2-7|TRBV30|-
TGTGCCTGGAGTGTACGGCAGGGAGGAGGGTGGAGCGCCTACGAGCAGTACTTC
CAWSVRQGGGWSAYEQYF
>-|14|TRBJ2-7|TRBV6-6|once
TGTGCCAGCAGTTACTCACAGGGTTCACGCGAGCAGTACTTC
CASSYSQGSREQYF
>TRBD1|17|TRBJ2-5|TRBV4-1|once
TGCGCCAGCAGCCAAGTGGGGCGTGTTAGGGGGCGAGAGACCCAGTACTTC
CASSQVGRVRGRETQYF
>-|11|TRBJ2-1|TRBV20-1|-
TGCAGTGCTCTCGGCCGTAATGAGCAGTTCTTC
CSALGRNEQFF
>-|15|TRBJ2-1|TRBV30|-
TGTGCCTGGACCTTTGGGGACTTGATCGGCAATGAGCAGTTCTTC
CAWTFGDLIGNEQFF
>TRBD1|15|TRBJ1-5|TRBV5-6|-
TGTGCCAGCAGCTTGTGGGCCAGGGGGGATCAGCCCCAGCATTTT
CASSLWARGDQPQHF
>-|15|TRBJ1-1|TRBV6-5|-
TGTGCCAGCAGTCCGAGGGCCCTTGGGAACACTGAAGCTTTCTTT
CASSPRALGNTEAFF
>-|16|TRBJ1-5|TRBV2|-
TGTGCCAGCAGTACTTTACGCAAAAATAGCAATCAGCCCCAGCATTTT
CASSTLRKNSNQPQHF
>-|16|TRBJ1-5|TRBV20-1|-
TGCAGTGCTAGTACCCCCATAGCAGGGGCGGGTCAGCCCCAGCATTTT
CSASTPIAGAGQPQHF
>TRBD2|18|TRBJ2-2|TRBV7-3|-
TGTGCCAGCAGCCCCCAGGGACTAGCGGGAGGATTCACCGGGGAGCTGTTTTTT
CASSPQGLAGGFTGELFF
>-|13|TRBJ2-7|TRBV27|-
TGTGCCAGCAGTTTAGGGGAGACCTACGAGCAGTACTTC
CASSLGETYEQYF